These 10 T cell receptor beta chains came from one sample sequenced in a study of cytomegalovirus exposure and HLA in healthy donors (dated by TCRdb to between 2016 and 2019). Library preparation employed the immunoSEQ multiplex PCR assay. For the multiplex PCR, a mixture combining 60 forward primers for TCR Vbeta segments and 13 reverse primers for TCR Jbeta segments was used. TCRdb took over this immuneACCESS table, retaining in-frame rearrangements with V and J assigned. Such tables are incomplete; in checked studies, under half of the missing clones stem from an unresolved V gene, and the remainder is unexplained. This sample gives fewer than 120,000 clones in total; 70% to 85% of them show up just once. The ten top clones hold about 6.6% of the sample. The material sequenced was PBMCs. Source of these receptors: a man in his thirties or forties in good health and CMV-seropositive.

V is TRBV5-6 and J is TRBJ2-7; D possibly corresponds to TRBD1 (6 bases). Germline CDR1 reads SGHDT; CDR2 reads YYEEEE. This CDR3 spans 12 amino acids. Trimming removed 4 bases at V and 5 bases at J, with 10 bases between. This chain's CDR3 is CASSLWDNEQYF. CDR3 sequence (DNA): TGTGCCAGCAGCCTTTGGGACAACGAGCAGTACTTC.

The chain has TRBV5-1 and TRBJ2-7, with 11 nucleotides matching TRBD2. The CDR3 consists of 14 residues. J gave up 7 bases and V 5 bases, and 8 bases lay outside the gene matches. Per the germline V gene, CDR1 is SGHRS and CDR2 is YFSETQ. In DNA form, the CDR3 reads TGCGCCAGCAGGACTAGCGGGGAGTCAGGGGAGCAGTACTTC. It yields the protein CASRTSGESGEQYF.

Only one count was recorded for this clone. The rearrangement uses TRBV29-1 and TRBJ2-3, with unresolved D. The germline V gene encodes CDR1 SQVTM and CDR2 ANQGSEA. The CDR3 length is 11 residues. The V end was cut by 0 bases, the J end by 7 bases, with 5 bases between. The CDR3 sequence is CSVEDVNTQYF. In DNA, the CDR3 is TGCAGCGTTGAAGACGTAAATACGCAGTATTTT.

CDR3 coding DNA: TGTGCCAGTAGTATAGACAGCTCTGGAAACACCATATATTTT. Amino acids: CASSIDSSGNTIYF. J is TRBJ1-3 and V is TRBV19; no clear D gene. Trimming removed 0 bases at V and 0 bases at J, with 3 bases between. Germline V gene data show CDR1 as LNHDA and CDR2 as SQIVND (reference sequence). This CDR3 has 14 amino acids.

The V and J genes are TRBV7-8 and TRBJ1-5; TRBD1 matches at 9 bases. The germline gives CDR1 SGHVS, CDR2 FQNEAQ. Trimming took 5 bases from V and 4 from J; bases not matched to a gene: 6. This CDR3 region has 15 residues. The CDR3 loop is CASSMDRGLNQPQHF. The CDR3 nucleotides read TGTGCCAGCAGCATGGACAGGGGACTTAATCAGCCCCAGCATTTT.

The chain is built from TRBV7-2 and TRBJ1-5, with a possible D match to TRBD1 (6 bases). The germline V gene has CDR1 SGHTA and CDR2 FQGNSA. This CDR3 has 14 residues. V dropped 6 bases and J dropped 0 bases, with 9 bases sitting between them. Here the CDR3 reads CASSGQSSNQPQHF. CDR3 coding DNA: TGTGCCAGCAGTGGACAGTCTAGCAATCAGCCCCAGCATTTT.

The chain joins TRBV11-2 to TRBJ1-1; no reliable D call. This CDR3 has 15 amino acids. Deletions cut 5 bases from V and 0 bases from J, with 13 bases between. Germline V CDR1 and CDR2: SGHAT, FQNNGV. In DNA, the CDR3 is TGTGCCAGCAGCCCCGTCGTGTCGGTGAACACTGAAGCTTTCTTT. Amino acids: CASSPVVSVNTEAFF.

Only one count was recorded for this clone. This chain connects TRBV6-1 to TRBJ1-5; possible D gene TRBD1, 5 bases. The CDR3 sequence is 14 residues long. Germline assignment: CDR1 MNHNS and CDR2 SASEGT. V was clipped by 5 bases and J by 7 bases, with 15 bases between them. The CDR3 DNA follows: TGTGCCAGCAGTCGTGCCGGGGGTGACCAGCCCCAGCATTTT. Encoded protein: CASSRAGGDQPQHF.

The CDR3 sequence: CASSLGGGLQETQYF. Here the CDR3 DNA reads TGTGCCAGCAGCTTGGGCGGGGGGCTTCAAGAGACCCAGTACTTC. The chain recombines TRBV5-6 with TRBJ2-5; 8 bases are shared with TRBD2. Germline CDR1 reads SGHDT; CDR2 reads YYEEEE. Germline trimming cut 0 bases from V and 2 bases from J; bases unmatched to any gene: 3. The CDR3 runs to 15 residues.

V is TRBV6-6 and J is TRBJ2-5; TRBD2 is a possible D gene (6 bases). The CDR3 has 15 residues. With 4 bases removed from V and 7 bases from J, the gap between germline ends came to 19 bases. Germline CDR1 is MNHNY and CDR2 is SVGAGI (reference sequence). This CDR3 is CASSSPVGGGVTQYF. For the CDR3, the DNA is TGTGCCAGCAGTTCCCCTGTCGGGGGTGGCGTGACCCAGTACTTC.